The following is a T cell receptor (beta chain) sequence with its context. The data stem from a study of shared clonotypes between healthy human individuals. This table comes from immunoSEQ multiplex PCR, and its TCRdb copy is limited to in-frame clones, with some not included. Here the sample spans 300,000 to 400,000 clones, over 75% being singletons. The receptor was derived from a man aged 18 to 29 in good health. The specimen sequenced was memory CD8+ T cells sorted from blood. Subset noted: CD45RO+ cells pooled with CCR7-negative TemRA cells.

CDR3 amino acids: CASSEGGLAGVYEQYF. The CDR3 coding sequence is TGTGCCAGCAGTGAAGGTGGACTAGCGGGGGTTTACGAGCAGTACTTC. This chain joins TRBV6-1 and TRBJ2-7, with 13 nucleotides matching TRBD2. The CDR3 runs 16 residues. CDR1 and CDR2 from the germline V gene are MNHNS and SASEGT. V lost 1 base to trimming and J lost 4 bases; unmatched junction nucleotides: 4.